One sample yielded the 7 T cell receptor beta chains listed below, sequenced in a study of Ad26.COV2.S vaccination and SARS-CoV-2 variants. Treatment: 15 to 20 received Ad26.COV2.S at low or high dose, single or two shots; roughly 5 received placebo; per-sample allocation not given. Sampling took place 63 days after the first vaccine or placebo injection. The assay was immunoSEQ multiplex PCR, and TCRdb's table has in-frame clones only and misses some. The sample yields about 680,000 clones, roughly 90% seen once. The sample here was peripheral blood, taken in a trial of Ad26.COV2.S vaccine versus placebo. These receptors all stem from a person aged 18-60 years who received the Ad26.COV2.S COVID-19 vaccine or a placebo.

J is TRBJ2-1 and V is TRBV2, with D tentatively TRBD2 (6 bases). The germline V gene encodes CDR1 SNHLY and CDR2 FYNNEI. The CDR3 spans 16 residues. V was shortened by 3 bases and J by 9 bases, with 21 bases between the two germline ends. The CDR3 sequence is CASSDNRGRGRSEQFF. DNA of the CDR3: TGTGCCAGCAGTGATAACCGAGGTAGAGGGAGGAGTGAGCAGTTCTTC.

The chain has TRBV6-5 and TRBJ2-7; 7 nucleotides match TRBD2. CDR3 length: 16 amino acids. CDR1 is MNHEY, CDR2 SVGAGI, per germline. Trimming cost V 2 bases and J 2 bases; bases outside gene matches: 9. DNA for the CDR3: TGTGCCAGCAGTTACACCAAGGGACTACCCGCCTACGAGCAGTACTTC. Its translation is CASSYTKGLPAYEQYF.

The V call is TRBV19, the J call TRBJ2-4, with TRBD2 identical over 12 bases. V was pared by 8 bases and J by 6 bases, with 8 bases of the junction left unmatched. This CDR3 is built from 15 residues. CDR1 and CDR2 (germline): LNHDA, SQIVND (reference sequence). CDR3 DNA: TGTGCCAGTTCCCCTGTACTAGCGGGGGGAAACATTCAGTACTTC. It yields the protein CASSPVLAGGNIQYF.

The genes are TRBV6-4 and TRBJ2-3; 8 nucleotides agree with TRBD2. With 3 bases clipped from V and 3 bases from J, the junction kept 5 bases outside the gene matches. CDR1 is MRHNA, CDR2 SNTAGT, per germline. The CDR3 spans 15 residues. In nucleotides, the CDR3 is TGTGCCAGCAGTGAAGGCGGGGGGCGAACAGATACGCAGTATTTT. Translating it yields CASSEGGGRTDTQYF.

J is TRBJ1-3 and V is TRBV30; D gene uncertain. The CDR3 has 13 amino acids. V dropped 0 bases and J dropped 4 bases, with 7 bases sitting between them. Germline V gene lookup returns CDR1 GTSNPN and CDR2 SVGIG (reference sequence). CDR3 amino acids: CAWSVLTGNTIYF. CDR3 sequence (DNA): TGTGCCTGGAGTGTACTAACGGGAAACACCATATATTTT.

The CDR3 sequence is CASSETPATNEKLFF. The CDR3 region has the DNA TGCGCCAGCAGTGAGACGCCTGCAACTAATGAAAAACTGTTTTTT. The chain joins TRBV5-1 to TRBJ1-4; D remains ambiguous. Germline loops: CDR1 SGHRS, CDR2 YFSETQ. V lost 5 bases and J 0 bases, leaving 11 bases between the germline ends. This CDR3 region has 15 residues.

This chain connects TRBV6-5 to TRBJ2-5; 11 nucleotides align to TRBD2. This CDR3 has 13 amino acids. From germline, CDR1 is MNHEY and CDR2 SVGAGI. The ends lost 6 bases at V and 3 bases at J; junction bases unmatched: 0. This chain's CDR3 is CASRGLAEETQYF. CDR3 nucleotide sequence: TGTGCCAGCAGGGGACTAGCGGAAGAGACCCAGTACTTC.